The source of this TCR beta chain is a study of blood T cell repertoires in COVID-19. Germline V gives CDR1 SGHVS, CDR2 FQNEAQ. The trim removed 7 bases at V and 1 base at J, leaving 6 bases unmatched. CDR3 length: 16 residues. In the authors' workflow: Amplifying reference gene primers gave estimates of nucleated cell counts. Clones were read by immunoSEQ multiplex PCR, and TCRdb kept only the in-frame ones, dropping some. V and J calls and clone size are copied from that table; D and trimming were computed from the DNA. The table records about 400,000 clones, around 84% of them present only once. The J gene is TRBJ2-7, the V gene TRBV7-8; TRBD2 aligns across 14 bases. The TCR originated in a human donor in a cohort sampled during active COVID-19. Sequences were obtained from peripheral blood. The CDR3, as DNA: TGTGCCAGCACCGGGACTAGCGGGGGCCCTTCCTACGAGCAGTACTTC. This encodes CASTGTSGGPSYEQYF. Full variable domain (outside the CDR3, taken from reference TRBV7-8 and TRBJ2-7): GAGVSQSPRYKVAKRGQDVALRCDPISGHVSLFWYQQALGQGPEFLTYFQNEAQLDKSGLPSDRFFAERPEGSVSTLKIQRTQQEDSAVYLCASTGTSGGPSYEQYFGPGTRLTVT.